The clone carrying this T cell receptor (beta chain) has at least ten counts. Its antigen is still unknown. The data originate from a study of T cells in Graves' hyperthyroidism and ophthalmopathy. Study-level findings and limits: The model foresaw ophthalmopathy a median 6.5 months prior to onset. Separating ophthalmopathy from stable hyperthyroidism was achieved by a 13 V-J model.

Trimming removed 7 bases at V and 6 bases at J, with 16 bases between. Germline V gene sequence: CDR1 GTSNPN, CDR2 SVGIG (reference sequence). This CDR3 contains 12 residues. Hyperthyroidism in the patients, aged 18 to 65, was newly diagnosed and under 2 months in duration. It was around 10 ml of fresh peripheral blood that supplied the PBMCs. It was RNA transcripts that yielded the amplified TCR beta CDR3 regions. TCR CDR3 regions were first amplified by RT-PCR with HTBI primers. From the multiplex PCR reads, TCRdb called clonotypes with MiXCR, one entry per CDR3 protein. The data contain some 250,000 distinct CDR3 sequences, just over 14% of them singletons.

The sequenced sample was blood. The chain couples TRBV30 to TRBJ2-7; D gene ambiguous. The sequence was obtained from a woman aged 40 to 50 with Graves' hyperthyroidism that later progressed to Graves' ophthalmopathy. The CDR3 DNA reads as TGTGCCTTTACTCACCGGTGGGGCGAGCAGTACTTC. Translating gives CAFTHRWGEQYF.